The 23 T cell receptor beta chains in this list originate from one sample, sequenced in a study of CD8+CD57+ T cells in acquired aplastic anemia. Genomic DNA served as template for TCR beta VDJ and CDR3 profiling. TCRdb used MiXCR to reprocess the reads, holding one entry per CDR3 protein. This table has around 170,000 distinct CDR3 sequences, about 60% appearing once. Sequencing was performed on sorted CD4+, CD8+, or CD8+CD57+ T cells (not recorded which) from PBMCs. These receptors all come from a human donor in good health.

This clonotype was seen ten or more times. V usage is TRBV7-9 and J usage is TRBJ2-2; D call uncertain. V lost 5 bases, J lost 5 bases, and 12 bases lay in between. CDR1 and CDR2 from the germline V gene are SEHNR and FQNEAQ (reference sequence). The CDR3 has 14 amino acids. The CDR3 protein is CASSDLGRTGELFF. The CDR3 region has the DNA TGTGCCAGCAGCGATTTAGGCAGGACCGGGGAGCTGTTTTTT.

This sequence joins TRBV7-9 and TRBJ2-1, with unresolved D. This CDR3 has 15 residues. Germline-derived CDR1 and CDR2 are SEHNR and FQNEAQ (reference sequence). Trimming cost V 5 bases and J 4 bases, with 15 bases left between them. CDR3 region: CASSPSAGSYNEQFF. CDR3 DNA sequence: TGTGCCAGCAGCCCCAGCGCCGGGTCGTACAATGAGCAGTTCTTC.

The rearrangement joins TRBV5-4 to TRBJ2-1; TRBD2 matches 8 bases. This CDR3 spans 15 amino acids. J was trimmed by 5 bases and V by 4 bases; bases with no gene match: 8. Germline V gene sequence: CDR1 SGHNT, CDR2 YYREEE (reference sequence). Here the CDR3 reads CASSPGGLADNEQFF. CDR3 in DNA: TGTGCCAGCAGCCCGGGGGGGCTAGCGGACAATGAGCAGTTCTTC.

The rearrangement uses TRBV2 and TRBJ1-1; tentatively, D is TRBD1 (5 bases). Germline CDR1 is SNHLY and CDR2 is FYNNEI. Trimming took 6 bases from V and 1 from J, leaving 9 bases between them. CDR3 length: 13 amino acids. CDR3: CASRGGANTEAFF. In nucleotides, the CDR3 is TGTGCCAGCAGAGGAGGGGCGAACACTGAAGCTTTCTTT. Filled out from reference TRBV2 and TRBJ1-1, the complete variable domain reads EPEVTQTPSHQVTQMGQEVILRCVPISNHLYFYWYRQILGQKVEFLVSFYNNEISEKSEIFDDQFSVERPDGSNFTLKIRSTKLEDSAMYFCASRGGANTEAFFGQGTRLTVV.

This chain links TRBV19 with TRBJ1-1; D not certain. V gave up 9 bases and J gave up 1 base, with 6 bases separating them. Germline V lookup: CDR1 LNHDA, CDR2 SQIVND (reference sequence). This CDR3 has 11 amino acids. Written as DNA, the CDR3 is TGTGCCAGCCATCGGAACACTGAAGCTTTCTTT. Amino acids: CASHRNTEAFF.

CDR3 in DNA: TGTGCCATCAGTGAATCCGTACACGAGCAGTACTTC. Encoded protein: CAISESVHEQYF. This chain uses TRBV10-3 with TRBJ2-7; no clear D gene. Germline V lookup: CDR1 ENHRY, CDR2 SYGVKD. This CDR3 has 12 residues. V was pared by 3 bases and J by 5 bases, with 8 bases between.

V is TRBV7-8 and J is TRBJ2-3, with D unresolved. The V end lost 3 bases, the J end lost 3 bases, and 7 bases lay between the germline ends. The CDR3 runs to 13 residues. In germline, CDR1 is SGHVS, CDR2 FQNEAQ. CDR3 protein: CASSFRQTDTQYF. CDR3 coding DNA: TGTGCCAGCAGCTTCAGGCAGACAGATACGCAGTATTTT.

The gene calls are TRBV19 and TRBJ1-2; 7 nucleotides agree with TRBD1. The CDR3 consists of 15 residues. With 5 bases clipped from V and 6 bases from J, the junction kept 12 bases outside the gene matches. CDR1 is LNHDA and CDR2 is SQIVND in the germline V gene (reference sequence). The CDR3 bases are TGTGCCAGTAGTTCACAGGGGCGTGGGGGTGATGGCTACACCTTC. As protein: CASSSQGRGGDGYTF.

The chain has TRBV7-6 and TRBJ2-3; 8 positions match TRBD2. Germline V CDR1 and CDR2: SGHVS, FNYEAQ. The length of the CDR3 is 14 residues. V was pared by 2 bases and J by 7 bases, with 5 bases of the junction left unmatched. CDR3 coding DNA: TGTGCCAGCAGCTTACGGGAGGGCTGGAATACGCAGTATTTT. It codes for CASSLREGWNTQYF.

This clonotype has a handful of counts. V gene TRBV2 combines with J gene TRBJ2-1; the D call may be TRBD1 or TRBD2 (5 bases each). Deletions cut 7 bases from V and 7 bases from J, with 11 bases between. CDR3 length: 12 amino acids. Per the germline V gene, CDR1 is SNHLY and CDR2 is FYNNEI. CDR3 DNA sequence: TGTGCCAGCAAGCAGGGCGGGAATGAGCAGTTCTTC. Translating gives CASKQGGNEQFF.

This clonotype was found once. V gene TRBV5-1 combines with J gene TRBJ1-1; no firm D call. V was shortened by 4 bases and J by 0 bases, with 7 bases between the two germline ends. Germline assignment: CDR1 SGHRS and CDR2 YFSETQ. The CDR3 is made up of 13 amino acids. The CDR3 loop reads CASSVQLNTEAFF. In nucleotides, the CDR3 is TGCGCCAGCAGCGTACAGTTGAACACTGAAGCTTTCTTT.

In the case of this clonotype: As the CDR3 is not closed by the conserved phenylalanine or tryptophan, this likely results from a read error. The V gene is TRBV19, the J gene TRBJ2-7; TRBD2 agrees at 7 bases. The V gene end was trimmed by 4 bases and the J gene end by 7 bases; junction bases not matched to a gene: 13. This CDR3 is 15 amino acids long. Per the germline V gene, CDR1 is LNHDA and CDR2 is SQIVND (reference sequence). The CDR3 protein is CASSTIEGRGWEQYL. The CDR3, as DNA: TGTGCCAGTAGTACTATCGAAGGGAGGGGATGGGAGCAGTACTTA.

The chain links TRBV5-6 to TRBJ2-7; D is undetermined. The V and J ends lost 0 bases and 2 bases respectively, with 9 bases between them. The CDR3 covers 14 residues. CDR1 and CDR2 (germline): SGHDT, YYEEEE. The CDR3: CASSLDTSPYEQYF. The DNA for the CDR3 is TGTGCCAGCAGCTTGGACACCTCACCCTACGAGCAGTACTTC.

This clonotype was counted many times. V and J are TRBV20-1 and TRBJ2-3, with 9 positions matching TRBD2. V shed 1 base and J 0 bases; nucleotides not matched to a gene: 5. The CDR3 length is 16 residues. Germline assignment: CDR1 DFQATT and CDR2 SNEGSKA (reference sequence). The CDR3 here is CSARGRLAESTDTQYF. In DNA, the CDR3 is TGCAGTGCTAGAGGGCGACTAGCGGAAAGCACAGATACGCAGTATTTT.

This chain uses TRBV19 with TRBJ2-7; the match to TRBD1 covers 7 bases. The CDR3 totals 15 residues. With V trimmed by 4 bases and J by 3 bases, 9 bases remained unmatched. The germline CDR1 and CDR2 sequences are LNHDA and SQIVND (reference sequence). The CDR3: CASSTGQDPSYEQYF. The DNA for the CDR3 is TGTGCCAGTAGTACCGGACAGGATCCCAGCTACGAGCAGTACTTC. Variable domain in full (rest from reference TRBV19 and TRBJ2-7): DGGITQSPKYLFRKEGQNVTLSCEQNLNHDAMYWYRQDPGQGLRLIYYSQIVNDFQKGDIAEGYSVSREKKESFPLTVTSAQKNPTAFYLCASSTGQDPSYEQYFGPGTRLTVT.

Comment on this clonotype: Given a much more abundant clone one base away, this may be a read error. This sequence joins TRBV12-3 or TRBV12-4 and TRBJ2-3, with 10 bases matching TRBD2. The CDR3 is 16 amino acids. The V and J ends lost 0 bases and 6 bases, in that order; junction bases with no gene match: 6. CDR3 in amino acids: CASSLAASGSGDTQYF. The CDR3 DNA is TGTGCCAGCAGTTTAGCGGCTAGCGGGAGTGGCGATACGCAGTATTTT.

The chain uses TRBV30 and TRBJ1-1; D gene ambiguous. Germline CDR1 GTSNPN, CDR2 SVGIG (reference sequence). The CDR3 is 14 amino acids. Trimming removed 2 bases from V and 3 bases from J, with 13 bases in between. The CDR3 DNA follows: TGTGCCTGGAGTCGTAGACGTAAGGACACTGAAGCTTTCTTT. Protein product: CAWSRRRKDTEAFF.

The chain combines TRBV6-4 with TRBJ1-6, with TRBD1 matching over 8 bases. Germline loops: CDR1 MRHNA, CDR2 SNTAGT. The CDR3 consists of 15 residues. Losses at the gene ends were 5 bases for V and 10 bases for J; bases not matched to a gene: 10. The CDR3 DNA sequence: TGTGCCAGCAGTTCACTCGGACAGGGCCAGTCACCCCTCCACTTT. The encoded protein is CASSSLGQGQSPLHF.

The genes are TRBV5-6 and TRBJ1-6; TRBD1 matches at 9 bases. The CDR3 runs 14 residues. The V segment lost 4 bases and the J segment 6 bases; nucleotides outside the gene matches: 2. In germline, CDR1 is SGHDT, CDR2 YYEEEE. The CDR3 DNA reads TGTGCCAGCAGCCGGGACAGGGTTAATTCACCCCTCCACTTT. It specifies CASSRDRVNSPLHF. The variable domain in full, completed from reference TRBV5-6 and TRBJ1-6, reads DAGVTQSPTHLIKTRGQQVTLRCSPKSGHDTVSWYQQALGQGPQFIFQYYEEEERQRGNFPDRFSGHQFPNYSSELNVNALLLGDSALYLCASSRDRVNSPLHFGNGTRLTVT.

In DNA, the CDR3 is TGTGCCAGTACGCCCCGGGGTAAGCCCCAGCATTTT. It specifies CASTPRGKPQHF. The chain joins TRBV19 to TRBJ1-5; D remains ambiguous. Trimming took 7 bases from V and 8 from J, leaving 12 bases between them. Germline V gene data show CDR1 as LNHDA and CDR2 as SQIVND (reference sequence). The CDR3 sequence is 12 residues long.

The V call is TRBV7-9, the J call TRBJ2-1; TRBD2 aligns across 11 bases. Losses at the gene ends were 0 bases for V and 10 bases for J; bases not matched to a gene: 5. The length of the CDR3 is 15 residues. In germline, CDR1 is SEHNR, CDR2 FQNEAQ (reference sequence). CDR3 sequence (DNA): TGTGCCAGCAGCTTAGCTAGCGGGGGGGCCAAGGAGCAGTTCTTC. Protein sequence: CASSLASGGAKEQFF.

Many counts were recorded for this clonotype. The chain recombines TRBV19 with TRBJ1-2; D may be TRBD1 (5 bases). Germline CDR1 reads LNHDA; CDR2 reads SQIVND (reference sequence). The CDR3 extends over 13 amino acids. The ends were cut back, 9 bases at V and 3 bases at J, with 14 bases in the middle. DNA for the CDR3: TGTGCCAGCAGAAGGGACGGCGACTATGGCTACACCTTC. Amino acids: CASRRDGDYGYTF.

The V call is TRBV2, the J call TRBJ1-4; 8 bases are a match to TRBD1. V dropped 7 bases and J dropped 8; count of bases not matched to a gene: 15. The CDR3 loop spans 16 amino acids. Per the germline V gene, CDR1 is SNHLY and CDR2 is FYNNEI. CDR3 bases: TGTGCCAGCAACGGACAGGGTTTCTGGGGTTGGGAAAAACTGTTTTTT. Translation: CASNGQGFWGWEKLFF.